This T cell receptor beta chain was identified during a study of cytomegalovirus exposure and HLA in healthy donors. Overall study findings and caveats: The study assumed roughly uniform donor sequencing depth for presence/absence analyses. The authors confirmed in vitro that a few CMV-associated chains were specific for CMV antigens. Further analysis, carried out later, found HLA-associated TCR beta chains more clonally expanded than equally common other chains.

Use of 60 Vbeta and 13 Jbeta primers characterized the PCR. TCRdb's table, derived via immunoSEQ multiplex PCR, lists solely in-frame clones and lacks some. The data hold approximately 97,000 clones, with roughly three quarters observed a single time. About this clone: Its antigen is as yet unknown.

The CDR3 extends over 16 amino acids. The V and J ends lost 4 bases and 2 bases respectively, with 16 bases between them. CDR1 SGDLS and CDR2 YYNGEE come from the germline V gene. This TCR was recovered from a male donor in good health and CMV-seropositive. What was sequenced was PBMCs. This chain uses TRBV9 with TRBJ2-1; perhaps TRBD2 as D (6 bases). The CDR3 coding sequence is TGTGCCAGCAGCTATGGAGGGAGTGTGACCTACAATGAGCAGTTCTTC. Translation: CASSYGGSVTYNEQFF.